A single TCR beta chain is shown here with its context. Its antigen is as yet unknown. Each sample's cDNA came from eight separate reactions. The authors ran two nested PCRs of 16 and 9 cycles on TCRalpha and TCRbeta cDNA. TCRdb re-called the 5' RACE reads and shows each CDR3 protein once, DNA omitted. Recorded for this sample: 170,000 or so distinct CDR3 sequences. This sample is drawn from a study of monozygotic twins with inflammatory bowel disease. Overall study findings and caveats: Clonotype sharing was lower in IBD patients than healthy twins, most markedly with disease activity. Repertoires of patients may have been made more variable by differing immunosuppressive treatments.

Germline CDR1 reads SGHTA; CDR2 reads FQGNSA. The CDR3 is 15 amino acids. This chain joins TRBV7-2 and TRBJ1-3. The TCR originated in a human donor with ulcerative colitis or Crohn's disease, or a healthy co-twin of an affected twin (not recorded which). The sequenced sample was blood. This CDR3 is CASSLARQLGNTIYF.